This T cell receptor (beta chain) came from a study of shared clonotypes between healthy human individuals. About 30,000 T cell genomes, or roughly 200 ng DNA, went into the sorted-subset replicate PCRs. Produced via immunoSEQ multiplex PCR; TCRdb's table is partial and in-frame only. The table includes over a million clones, 96% detected once. Deletions cut 2 bases from V and 7 bases from J, with 8 bases between. The length of the CDR3 is 12 residues. Germline V gene data show CDR1 as MDHEN and CDR2 as SYDVKM. Every donor was a Caucasian adult from Nashville, Tennessee. Note on this clone: The sample contains more than one DNA sequence encoding this CDR3.

The genes are TRBV28 and TRBJ1-1, with TRBD1 as a possible D gene (5 bases). This clonotype was sampled from a man aged 25 to 45 in good health. The specimen sequenced was naive CD4+ T cells sorted from blood. Subset given: CD45RA+ positively selected. The CDR3 protein is CASSLVGVEAFF. CDR3 DNA: TGTGCCAGCAGTTTAGTAGGGGTTGAAGCTTTCTTT. The full variable domain, rest sourced from reference TRBV28 and TRBJ1-1, is DVKVTQSSRYLVKRTGEKVFLECVQDMDHENMFWYRQDPGLGLRLIYFSYDVKMKEKGDIPEGYSVSREKKERFSLILESASTNQTSMYLCASSLVGVEAFFGQGTRLTVV.